The following is a TCR beta chain sequence with its context. Its antigen is undetermined. The data belong to a study of beta chain features in type 1 diabetes. General study findings and limits: TCRB CDR3 length was moderately but significantly reduced in all four CD4+ subsets of Type 1 diabetes patients.

The study reverse transcribed the entire isolated RNA, so it sequenced expressed TCRB transcripts. Sequencing used immunoSEQ multiplex PCR; TCRdb keeps in-frame clones, though not all of them. The table has 20,000 to 25,000 clones, 68% seen once; the top ten hold 0.95% to 1.3%. V shed 6 bases, J shed 3 bases, and the junction held 2 bases outside the gene matches. The CDR3 consists of 14 residues. Germline V gene lookup returns CDR1 MNHEY and CDR2 SVGAGI. Material for sequencing was stem cell memory CD4+ T cells from blood. The V call is TRBV6-5, the J call TRBJ2-2; 9 bases agree with TRBD1. The clonotype originates from a woman aged 40 to 50 with type 1 diabetes. The CDR3 DNA reads TGTGCCAGCAGACAGGGGGCTCACACCGGGGAGCTGTTTTTT. Its translation: CASRQGAHTGELFF.